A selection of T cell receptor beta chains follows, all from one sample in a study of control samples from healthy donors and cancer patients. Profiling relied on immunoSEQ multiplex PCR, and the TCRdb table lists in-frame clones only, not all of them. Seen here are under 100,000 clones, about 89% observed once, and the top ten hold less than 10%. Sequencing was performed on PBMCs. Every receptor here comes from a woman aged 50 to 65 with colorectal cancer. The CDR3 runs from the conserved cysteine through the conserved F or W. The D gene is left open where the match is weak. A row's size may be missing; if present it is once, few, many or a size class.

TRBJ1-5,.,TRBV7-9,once,TGTGCCAGCAGCCGGACAGAACAGCCCCAGCATTTT,CASSRTEQPQHF
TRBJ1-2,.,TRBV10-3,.,TGTGCCACGCTCCGGGACGGAGTGAACTATGGCTACACCTTC,CATLRDGVNYGYTF
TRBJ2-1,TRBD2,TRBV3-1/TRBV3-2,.,TGTGCCAGCAGCCAACATAGAGGAGCGGGGGACAATGAGCAGTTCTTC,CASSQHRGAGDNEQFF
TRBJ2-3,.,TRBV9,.,TGTGCCAGCAGCGCTACTAGCCTCCTCACAGATACGCAGTATTTT,CASSATSLLTDTQYF
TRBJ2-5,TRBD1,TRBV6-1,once,TGTGCCAGCAGTGACGGGGGTATGACAGGGGAAGAGACCCAGTACTTC,CASSDGGMTGEETQYF
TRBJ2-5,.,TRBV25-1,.,TGTGCCAGCAGTGAATTTGTAGGGGCGACCCAGTACTTC,CASSEFVGATQYF
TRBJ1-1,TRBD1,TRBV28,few,TGTGCCAGCCTTCAGGGGGGGGAGAACACTGAAGCTTTCTTT,CASLQGGENTEAFF
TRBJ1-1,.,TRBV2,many,TGTGCCAGCACAGGCGGGGAGGGCACTGAAGCTTTCTTT,CASTGGEGTEAFF
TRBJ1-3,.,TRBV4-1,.,TGCGCCAGCAGCCAAGTTCAGGGTACGGGCTCTGGAAACACCATATATTTT,CASSQVQGTGSGNTIYF
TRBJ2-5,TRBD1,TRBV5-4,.,TGTGCCAGCAGCCACGGGACAGACTTCCAAGAGACCCAGTACTTC,CASSHGTDFQETQYF
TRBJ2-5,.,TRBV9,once,TGTGCCAGCAGCGCTAGGGACGGACTAAAAGAGACCCAGTACTTC,CASSARDGLKETQYF
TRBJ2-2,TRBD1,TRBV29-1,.,TGCAGCGTGACTTCCGGGACAGGGGGCACCGGGGAGCTGTTTTTT,CSVTSGTGGTGELFF
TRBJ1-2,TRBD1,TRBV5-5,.,TGTGCCAGCAGCCGGACAGGGGGCATATTTGGCTACACCTTC,CASSRTGGIFGYTF
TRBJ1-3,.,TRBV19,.,TGTGCCAGTAGTGGGATTTTCGATCTCTCTGGAAACACCATATATTTT,CASSGIFDLSGNTIYF
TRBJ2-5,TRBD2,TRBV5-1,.,TGCGCCAGCAGCTTCGGCTCGACTAGCGGGGAAGAGACCCAGTACTTC,CASSFGSTSGEETQYF
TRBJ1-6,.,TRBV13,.,TGTGCCAGCAGCTTACAGGGTGGTAATTCACCCCTCCACTTT,CASSLQGGNSPLHF
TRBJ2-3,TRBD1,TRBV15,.,TGTGCCACCAGCAGAGCCCGACAGGGAGTTGCAGATACGCAGTATTTT,CATSRARQGVADTQYF
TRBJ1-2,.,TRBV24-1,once,TGTGCCACCAGTGATCCCCTCGGGGGCTACACCTTC,CATSDPLGGYTF
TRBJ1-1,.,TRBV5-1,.,TGCGCCAGCAGCGCACGGTGGGGGGGCGAGAGGGCTTTCTTT,CASSARWGGERAFF
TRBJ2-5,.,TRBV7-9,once,TGTGCCAGCATGGGGTTGGAAGGATTTGAGACCCAGTACTTC,CASMGLEGFETQYF
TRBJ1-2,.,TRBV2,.,TGTGCCAGCAGTGAGAGGGGTATCGGCTACACCTTC,CASSERGIGYTF
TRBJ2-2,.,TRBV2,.,TGTGCCAGCACCAGCTACAGGGATGCCGGGGAGCTGTTTTTT,CASTSYRDAGELFF
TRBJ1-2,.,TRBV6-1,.,TGTGCCAGCAGTGAATCAGACAGCTATGGCTACACCTTC,CASSESDSYGYTF
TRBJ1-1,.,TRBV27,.,TGTGCCAGCAGTATGGAGGGGAACACTGAAGCTTTCTTT,CASSMEGNTEAFF
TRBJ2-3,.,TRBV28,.,TGTGCCAGCAGTCCTGGGGCAGGGGCAGATACGCAGTATTTT,CASSPGAGADTQYF
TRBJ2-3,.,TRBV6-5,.,TGTGCCAGCTGGAAGACCGGTGCAGATACGCAGTATTTT,CASWKTGADTQYF
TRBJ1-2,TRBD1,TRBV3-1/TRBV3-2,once,TGTGCCAGCAGCCCAGAGGGACAGGGCAGGATTAACTATGGCTACACCTTC,CASSPEGQGRINYGYTF
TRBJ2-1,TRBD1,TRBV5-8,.,TGTGCCAGCAGCTTGATCGGACAGGGCGATAATGAGCAGTTCTTC,CASSLIGQGDNEQFF
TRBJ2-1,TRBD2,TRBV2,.,TGTGCCAGCAGTTCAAGGACTAGCTACAATGAGCAGTTCTTC,CASSSRTSYNEQFF
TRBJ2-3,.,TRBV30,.,TGTGCCTGGAATTCCGGCACAGATACGCAGTATTTT,CAWNSGTDTQYF
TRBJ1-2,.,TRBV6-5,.,TGTGCCAGCAGTTACGAACAGGCACACTATGGCTACACCTTC,CASSYEQAHYGYTF
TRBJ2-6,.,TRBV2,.,TGTGCCAGCAGTGGCGCTCCCTCTGGGGCCAACGTCCTGACTTTC,CASSGAPSGANVLTF
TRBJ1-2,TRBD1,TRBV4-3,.,TGCGCCAGCAGCCAAGATTCCAGGGGGCTAGATGGCTACACCTTC,CASSQDSRGLDGYTF
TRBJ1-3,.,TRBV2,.,TGTGCCAGCAGTGAAGGAGGCAGATCTGGAAACACCATATATTTT,CASSEGGRSGNTIYF
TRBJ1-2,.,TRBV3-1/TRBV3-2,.,TGTGCCAGCACTAAAGGAGGGGCTAACTATGGCTACACCTTC,CASTKGGANYGYTF
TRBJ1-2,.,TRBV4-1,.,TGCGCCAGCAGCCAAGAGACCCTCTCGGGCTATGGCTACACCTTC,CASSQETLSGYGYTF
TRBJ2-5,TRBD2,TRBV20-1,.,TGCAGTGCTAGTAGGCTAGCGGGGGACAACCAAGAGACCCAGTACTTC,CSASRLAGDNQETQYF
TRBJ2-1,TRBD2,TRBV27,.,TGTGCCAGCAGTTTATCGGGGGGAGGGTTGAATGAGCAGTTCTTC,CASSLSGGGLNEQFF
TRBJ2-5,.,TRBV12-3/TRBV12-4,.,TGTGCCAGCAGCCGGGACCAAGAGACCCAGTACTTC,CASSRDQETQYF
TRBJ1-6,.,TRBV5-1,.,TGCGCCAGCAGCTTGGTGGCTGGTAATTCACCCCTCCACTTT,CASSLVAGNSPLHF
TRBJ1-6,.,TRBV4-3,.,TGCGCCAGCAGCCAAGTTTTCGGACCAACGACCTATAATTCACCCCTCCACTTT,CASSQVFGPTTYNSPLHF
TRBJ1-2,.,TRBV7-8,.,TGTGCCAGCACTGCCTTGGGACGGCACTATGGCTACACCTTC,CASTALGRHYGYTF